Listed below are T cell receptor beta chains from one sample, sequenced in a study of Graves' ophthalmopathy and Graves' hyperthyroidism. TCRdb processed the multiplex PCR reads anew with MiXCR; each CDR3 protein has one entry. Of almost 400,000 distinct CDR3 sequences detected, approximately 20% appear once; the ten largest clones hold 1.6%. Sequenced material: peripheral blood. Receptor source: a woman aged 18-30 years with Graves' ophthalmopathy. CDR3s include the opening cysteine and the closing phenylalanine or tryptophan. D genes are given only for firm matches. The size of a clone is reported for some rows only, either as once, few or many, or as a class for expanded clones.

v_gene	d_gene	j_gene	abundance	CDR3nt	CDR3aa
TRBV27	-	TRBJ1-1	many	TGTGCCAGCAGTTTATATGGGATACCAGAGGGCACTGAAGCTTTCTTT	CASSLYGIPEGTEAFF
TRBV18	TRBD1	TRBJ1-1	few	TGTGCCAGCTCACCACCCCCTTTCGGGACAGGGGCCCTGAACACTGAAGCTTTCTTT	CASSPPPFGTGALNTEAFF
TRBV29-1	-	TRBJ1-6	many	TGCAGCGTTGGAGAAGGAGGGGATTCACCCCTCCACTTT	CSVGEGGDSPLHF
TRBV10-2	TRBD1	TRBJ2-7	many	TGCGCCAGCTTGGGACAGGGGCTCATAAGTGGGTCCTACGAGCAGTACTTC	CASLGQGLISGSYEQYF
TRBV10-3	-	TRBJ2-7	few	TGTGCCATCAGGAAAGCGGGTCGTAAGTACTTC	CAIRKAGRKYF
TRBV4-2	TRBD2	TRBJ2-7	many	TGTGCCAGCAGCCAAGAAATCGCTGGCGGGAGGAGGCACGAGCAGTACTTC	CASSQEIAGGRRHEQYF
TRBV20-1	-	TRBJ2-5	many	TGCAGTGCTAGATCCGGGAGTACAGAGACCCAGTACTTC	CSARSGSTETQYF
TRBV11-2	TRBD1	TRBJ1-1	many	TGTGCCAGCAGCACCCGACAGGGTTCGAACACTGAAGCTTTCTTT	CASSTRQGSNTEAFF
TRBV19	TRBD2	TRBJ2-2	many	TGTGCCAGTAGTATTTGGCTAGCGGGAGGCACCGGGGAGCTGTTTTTT	CASSIWLAGGTGELFF
TRBV4-2	-	TRBJ1-5	many	TGTGCCAGCAGTCCACAAGGGCAGGGGAGTCAGCCCCAGCATTTT	CASSPQGQGSQPQHF
TRBV7-9	TRBD2	TRBJ2-5	-	TGTGCCAGCAGCCGAATCAGCGGGGGGGTCGGAGAGACCCAGTACTTC	CASSRISGGVGETQYF
TRBV6-5	-	TRBJ2-7	many	TGTGCCAGCAGTCCCACGGGACTCCCCGGCGAGCAGTACTTC	CASSPTGLPGEQYF
TRBV19	-	TRBJ2-7	-	TGTGCCAGTAGGGACCGGGACACCTACGAGCAGTACTTC	CASRDRDTYEQYF
TRBV29-1	-	TRBJ1-1	few	TGCAGCGTTATGGGGGGGGCAGACACTGAAGCTTTCTTT	CSVMGGADTEAFF
TRBV24-1	-	TRBJ2-5	many	TGTGCCACCAGCCTTCCTGGGGGGAGTGAGACCCAGTACTTC	CATSLPGGSETQYF
TRBV20-1	-	TRBJ1-1	many	TGCAGTGCTGATAATACAGGGAACACTGAAGCTTTCTTT	CSADNTGNTEAFF
TRBV28	-	TRBJ2-7	once	TGTGCCAGCTCCCTAGGGACACAATCCTACGAGCAGTACTTC	CASSLGTQSYEQYF
TRBV3-1	-	TRBJ1-5	few	TGTGCCAGCAGCCAGGGTGCGGGGGCAAATCAGCCCCAGCATTTT	CASSQGAGANQPQHF
TRBV7-2	-	TRBJ2-4	many	TGTGCCAGCAGCTTAGCCGGAGTTGGCGTAAAGTCAGCCAAAAACATTCAGTACTTC	CASSLAGVGVKSAKNIQYF
TRBV6-2/TRBV6-3	TRBD2	TRBJ2-7	-	TGTGCCAGCAGTTATGCGTCTAGCGGGAGCTCCTACGAGCAGTACTTC	CASSYASSGSSYEQYF
TRBV6-5	-	TRBJ2-7	many	TGTGCCAGCAGTTACGGACAGCGGATCTCCTACGAGCAGTACTTC	CASSYGQRISYEQYF
TRBV28	-	TRBJ2-5	many	TGTGCCAGCAGTTTATTTGTGACAGCTCAAGAGACCCAGTACTTC	CASSLFVTAQETQYF
TRBV27	TRBD1	TRBJ1-2	many	TGTGCCAGCAGTAGCTGCCCCGGGACAGGCGGGAACTATGGCTACACCTTC	CASSSCPGTGGNYGYTF
TRBV27	TRBD2	TRBJ2-7	-	TGTGCCAGCAGTTTAATTAGCGGGAGGGCTCCCTACGAGCAGTACTTC	CASSLISGRAPYEQYF
TRBV28	TRBD1	TRBJ2-7	many	TGTGCCAGCAGAGGGGGCAGTTTCTACGAGCAGTACTTC	CASRGGSFYEQYF
TRBV24-1	-	TRBJ1-1	many	TGTGCCACCAGTGGGGGGTTAACCTCTGAAGCTTTCTTT	CATSGGLTSEAFF
TRBV27	-	TRBJ2-7	many	TGTGCCAGCAGTTTATCTCCCAACACCTACGAGCAGTACTTC	CASSLSPNTYEQYF
TRBV28	-	TRBJ2-7	many	TGTGCCAGCAGCCCTGCATGGGCGGGGTCGTCCTACGAGCAGTACTTC	CASSPAWAGSSYEQYF
TRBV4-1	-	TRBJ1-6	many	TGCGCCAGCAGCCAAGATGACATCGGCGTTCATAATTCACCCCTCCACTTT	CASSQDDIGVHNSPLHF
TRBV28	-	TRBJ2-5	many	TGTGCCAGCAGTTTCGATGGCCCGTCGCCGACCCAGTACTTC	CASSFDGPSPTQYF
TRBV2	-	TRBJ1-6	many	TGTGCCAGCAGTCCCTACGGGGATAATTCACCCCTCCACTTT	CASSPYGDNSPLHF
TRBV6-1	-	TRBJ2-2	-	TGTGCCAGCAGTCCCACTACGACCGGGGAGCTGTTTTTT	CASSPTTTGELFF
TRBV7-2	-	TRBJ2-6	many	TGTGCCAGCAGCTTAGCCGGCCTACCTGGGGCCAACGTCCTGACTTTC	CASSLAGLPGANVLTF
TRBV7-2	-	TRBJ1-1	many	TGTGCCAGCAGCTTTTACCTCGGAGGAATCACTGAAGCTTTCTTT	CASSFYLGGITEAFF
TRBV19	TRBD1	TRBJ1-1	many	TGTGCCAGTAGCAACAGGGGGCAGACTGAAGCTTTCTTT	CASSNRGQTEAFF
TRBV28	-	TRBJ1-5	many	TGTGCCAGCAGTCCACCGGGGGCGGATCAGCCCCAGCATTTT	CASSPPGADQPQHF
TRBV15	-	TRBJ1-5	many	TGTGCCACCAGCAGAGGAGGACCCCGGGCACACCAGCCCCAGCATTTT	CATSRGGPRAHQPQHF
TRBV7-7	-	TRBJ2-7	-	TGTGCTAGCAGCTTATACATCTCCTACGAGCAGTACTTC	CASSLYISYEQYF
TRBV12-3/TRBV12-4	TRBD2	TRBJ2-2	many	TGTGCCAGCAGTTTATTACTAGCGGGGGCTGCCGGGGAGCTGTTTTTT	CASSLLLAGAAGELFF
TRBV20-1	-	TRBJ1-5	many	TGCAGTGCTAGGTCGACCGACAATCAGCCCCAGCATTTT	CSARSTDNQPQHF
TRBV6-1	-	TRBJ1-5	-	TGTGCCAGCAAGCGACCCGATCAGCCCCAGCATTTT	CASKRPDQPQHF
TRBV28	-	TRBJ1-3	many	TGTGCCAGCATCACCCCCCGAGGTGGAAACACCATATATTTT	CASITPRGGNTIYF
TRBV13	TRBD2	TRBJ2-5	many	TGTGCCAGCAGCTACCTCGGGACTAGCGGGGGGGCTAGGCAAGAGACCCAGTACTTC	CASSYLGTSGGARQETQYF
TRBV3-1	TRBD1	TRBJ1-6	many	TGTGCCAGCAGCCAGACAGGGATGGGGTCACCCCTCCACTTT	CASSQTGMGSPLHF
TRBV4-2	-	TRBJ2-5	-	TGTGCCAGCAGCCTCTCCCACGGGACACAAGAGACCCAGTACTTC	CASSLSHGTQETQYF
TRBV27	-	TRBJ1-1	many	TGTGCCAGCAGTTTAAGAAGGTTGGCCACTGAAGCTTTCTTT	CASSLRRLATEAFF
TRBV7-8	-	TRBJ1-2	many	TGTGCCAGCAGGCCCGCGGGGGGGGGACAAAGCTACACCTTC	CASRPAGGGQSYTF
TRBV12-5	-	TRBJ1-5	many	TGTGCTAGTGGTTTAGGGGACAGCAATCAGCCCCAGCATTTT	CASGLGDSNQPQHF
TRBV19	TRBD1	TRBJ2-7	many	TGTGCCAGTAGTGTGACAGGGGATCGCTCCTACGAGCAGTACTTC	CASSVTGDRSYEQYF
TRBV27	TRBD2	TRBJ2-5	many	TGTGCCAGCAGTTTATCTAGCGGGATAGAGACCCAGTACTTC	CASSLSSGIETQYF
TRBV12-3/TRBV12-4	TRBD1	TRBJ1-1	-	TGTGCCAGCAGTGCTTGGACAGGGAGGTTAACTGAAGCTTTCTTT	CASSAWTGRLTEAFF
TRBV12-3/TRBV12-4	-	TRBJ1-1	many	TGTGCCAGCAGTCCCTGGGGGATTGGGAACACTGAAGCTTTCTTT	CASSPWGIGNTEAFF
TRBV12-3/TRBV12-4	-	TRBJ1-6	many	TGTGCCAGCACTCCCGGGGATTCACCCCTCCACTTT	CASTPGDSPLHF
TRBV6-1	TRBD1	TRBJ1-6	-	TGTGCCAGCAGCCCCGGAGACAGGGAAGATTCACCCCTCCACTTT	CASSPGDREDSPLHF
TRBV9	-	TRBJ2-7	many	TGTGCCAGCAGCGCAACAGCTCTCTCCTACGAGCAGTACTTC	CASSATALSYEQYF